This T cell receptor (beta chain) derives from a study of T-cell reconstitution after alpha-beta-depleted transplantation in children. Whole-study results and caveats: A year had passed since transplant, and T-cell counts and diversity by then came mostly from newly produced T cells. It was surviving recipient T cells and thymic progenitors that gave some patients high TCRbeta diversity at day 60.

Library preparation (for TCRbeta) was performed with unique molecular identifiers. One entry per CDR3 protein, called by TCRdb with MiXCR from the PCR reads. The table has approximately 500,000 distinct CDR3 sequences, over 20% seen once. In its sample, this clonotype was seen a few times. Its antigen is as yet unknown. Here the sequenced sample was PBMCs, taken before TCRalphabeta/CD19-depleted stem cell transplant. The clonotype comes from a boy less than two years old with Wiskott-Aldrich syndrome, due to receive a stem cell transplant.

The CDR3 is CASSEVAGGFYNEQFF. The CDR3 bases are TGTGCCAGCAGTGAAGTAGCGGGAGGTTTCTACAATGAGCAGTTCTTC. This chain joins TRBV6-1 and TRBJ2-1; 10 bases are shared with TRBD2. The junction had 3 bases not matched to a gene; V was cut back by 1 base and J by 3 bases. CDR3 size: 16 residues. The V gene's germline CDR1 is MNHNS and CDR2 SASEGT.